Below are 18 T cell receptor beta chains sequenced from a single sample in a study of T cell clones after liver transplantation. Clones were sequenced by immunoSEQ multiplex PCR, and TCRdb holds only the in-frame ones, with some missing. The table lists tens of thousands of clones, less than 75% of them singletons, with about 9.7% in the top ten. The sequenced sample was CD4+ T cells from blood, obtained at the 22-month timepoint. The receptors were sampled from a human patient who received a liver transplant. Some T cells may originate from the graft donor.

CDR3 sequence: CSVEEAGYTF. CDR3 bases: TGCAGCGTTGAAGAGGCGGGCTACACCTTC. The gene calls are TRBV29-1 and TRBJ1-2; D is unclear. This CDR3 has 10 amino acids. Germline-derived CDR1 and CDR2 are SQVTM and ANQGSEA. Trimming shortened V by 0 bases and J by 8 bases, and 4 bases separated the two germline ends.

This rearrangement joins TRBV5-1 to TRBJ2-1; maybe TRBD2 (5 bases). CDR3 length equals 14 residues. Trimming took 1 base from V and 6 from J, leaving 11 bases between them. CDR1 is SGHRS, CDR2 YFSETQ, per germline. As DNA, the CDR3 is TGCGCCAGCAGCTTGACTAGTCTCCGCAATGAGCAGTTCTTC. Translation: CASSLTSLRNEQFF.

V is TRBV15 and J is TRBJ2-2; tentatively, D is TRBD1 (5 bases). The V gene lost 0 bases and the J gene lost 2 bases, with 7 bases spanning the gap. The CDR3 consists of 15 residues. Germline V gives CDR1 LNHNV, CDR2 YYDKDF (reference sequence). CDR3 bases: TGTGCCACCAGCAGAGAGACAGCTAACACCGGGGAGCTGTTTTTT. The encoded protein is CATSRETANTGELFF.

CDR3 residues: CAISELQGQSSYTF. CDR3 bases: TGTGCCATCAGTGAGCTACAGGGTCAAAGTAGCTACACCTTC. The chain carries TRBV10-3 and TRBJ1-2; the D gene is possibly TRBD1 (6 bases). CDR1 and CDR2 from the germline V gene are ENHRY and SYGVKD. The CDR3 is 14 amino acids. V lost 2 bases, J lost 9 bases, and 16 bases lay in between.

This clone was seen once. V is TRBV28 and J is TRBJ1-3; TRBD1 aligns across 7 bases. The CDR3 is 16 residues long. V lost 4 bases and J lost 0; bases outside the gene matches: 6. Per germline, CDR1 MDHEN and CDR2 SYDVKM. This CDR3 is CASSSGTDHSGNTIYF. The CDR3 nucleotides are TGTGCCAGCAGTTCGGGGACAGACCACTCTGGAAACACCATATATTTT.

The chain couples TRBV6-1 to TRBJ1-1; D gene uncertain. The germline V and J ends were trimmed by 0 bases and 1 base, with 9 bases remaining between them. Germline V CDR1 and CDR2: MNHNS, SASEGT. The CDR3 runs 15 residues. The CDR3 bases are TGTGCCAGCAGTGAAGCGCTCGGACGGAACACTGAAGCTTTCTTT. Residues: CASSEALGRNTEAFF.

The CDR3 sequence is CASSPTGGTDTQYF. The CDR3 DNA is TGTGCCAGCAGTCCGACAGGGGGCACAGATACGCAGTATTTT. V and J are TRBV6-6 and TRBJ2-3; 8 nucleotides line up with TRBD1. Germline assignment: CDR1 MNHNY and CDR2 SVGAGI (reference sequence). The CDR3 is 14 amino acids. V was clipped by 5 bases and J by 1 base; unmatched bases: 2.

The chain is built from TRBV18 and TRBJ1-4; D is uncertain. Germline assignment: CDR1 KGHSH and CDR2 LQKENI. The CDR3 sequence is 14 residues long. Trimming removed 1 base at V and 5 bases at J, with 8 bases between. The CDR3 sequence is CASSPQSSNEKLFF. CDR3 bases: TGTGCCAGCTCACCACAAAGCTCCAATGAAAAACTGTTTTTT.

This clone has at least ten counts. The CDR3 sequence: CASSLNVIGHTIYF. The CDR3 DNA reads as TGTGCCAGCAGCTTAAACGTTATCGGGCACACCATATATTTT. The rearrangement joins TRBV7-8 to TRBJ1-3, with D unresolved. V was clipped by 2 bases and J by 8 bases, with 13 bases between them. This CDR3 contains 14 residues. Germline CDR1 SGHVS, CDR2 FQNEAQ.

V is TRBV9 and J is TRBJ1-6; D might be TRBD1 (5 bases). CDR3 length equals 17 residues. Germline V gives CDR1 SGDLS, CDR2 YYNGEE. Trimming cost V 3 bases and J 0 bases, with 13 bases left between them. The CDR3 spells CASSGEWGSSYNSPLHF. The CDR3, as DNA: TGTGCCAGCAGCGGGGAGTGGGGGAGCTCCTATAATTCACCCCTCCACTTT.

The V gene is TRBV19, the J gene TRBJ1-5, with D perhaps matching TRBD1 (5 bases). The CDR3 runs 13 residues. Looked up from germline, CDR1 is LNHDA and CDR2 is SQIVND (reference sequence). V lost 3 bases, J lost 5 bases, and 8 bases lay in between. The CDR3 protein is CASSMGRDQPQHF. The CDR3 coding sequence is TGTGCCAGTAGTATGGGCAGGGATCAGCCCCAGCATTTT.

The V and J genes are TRBV28 and TRBJ1-5, with 7 bases that match TRBD1. Trimming at V came to 4 bases and at J to 1 base, leaving 13 bases not matched to a gene. CDR3 length: 18 residues. Germline lookup yields CDR1 MDHEN and CDR2 SYDVKM. The CDR3 loop is CASSSFLNRGLSNQPQHF. As DNA, the CDR3 is TGTGCCAGCAGTTCCTTCTTGAACAGGGGATTGAGCAATCAGCCCCAGCATTTT.

The chain combines TRBV18 with TRBJ1-5; a weak D match, TRBD1 (5 bases). Germline lookup yields CDR1 KGHSH and CDR2 LQKENI. The CDR3 spans 16 residues. V lost 2 bases, J lost 1 base, and 12 bases lay in between. For the CDR3, the DNA is TGTGCCAGCTCACCAGAGGGGCCTGGAAGCAATCAGCCCCAGCATTTT. Translated: CASSPEGPGSNQPQHF. Drawing the rest from reference TRBV18 and TRBJ1-5, the complete variable domain is NAGVMQNPRHLVRRRGQEARLRCSPMKGHSHVYWYRQLPEEGLKFMVYLQKENIIDESGMPKERFSAEFPKEGPSILRIQQVVRGDSAAYFCASSPEGPGSNQPQHFGDGTRLSIL.

The CDR3 reads CAWLSWGPFRETQYF. CDR3 bases: TGTGCCTGGCTATCTTGGGGCCCGTTCCGGGAGACCCAGTACTTC. V and J are TRBV30 and TRBJ2-5, with a weak D call TRBD1 (5 bases). The germline gives CDR1 GTSNPN, CDR2 SVGIG (reference sequence). The CDR3 covers 15 residues. The V end was cut by 5 bases, the J end by 5 bases, with 21 bases between.

V and J are TRBV10-3 and TRBJ2-7, with 14 bases identical to TRBD2. Germline loops: CDR1 ENHRY, CDR2 SYGVKD. The CDR3 contains 16 residues. J was trimmed by 9 bases and V by 0 bases; bases with no gene match: 7. The CDR3 is CAISESGTSGGRWQYF. CDR3 in DNA: TGTGCCATCAGTGAGTCCGGGACTAGCGGGGGACGATGGCAGTACTTC.

CDR3 residues: CASSDLGGPSYGYTF. In nucleotides, the CDR3 is TGTGCCAGCAGCGACTTAGGGGGTCCTAGCTATGGCTACACCTTC. V and J are TRBV9 and TRBJ1-2; D perhaps matches TRBD1 (6 bases). Germline lookup yields CDR1 SGDLS and CDR2 YYNGEE. The CDR3 length is 15 residues. V gave up 3 bases and J gave up 4 bases, with 16 bases separating them.

The J gene is TRBJ1-2, the V gene TRBV2, with 8 bases matching TRBD1. J gave up 7 bases and V 0 bases, and 7 bases lay outside the gene matches. The CDR3 contains 15 residues. CDR1 is SNHLY, CDR2 FYNNEI, per germline. The CDR3 loop is CASSEARTGSSGYTF. For the CDR3, the DNA is TGTGCCAGCAGTGAAGCAAGGACAGGGAGTAGTGGCTACACCTTC.

The chain links TRBV30 to TRBJ2-2; tentative D call: TRBD2 (5 bases). The V gene lost 2 bases and the J gene lost 1 base, with 5 bases spanning the gap. The CDR3 is 13 amino acids. Germline CDR1 is GTSNPN and CDR2 is SVGIG (reference sequence). The CDR3 protein is CAWSSGNTGELFF. CDR3 nucleotide sequence: TGTGCCTGGAGTAGCGGGAACACCGGGGAGCTGTTTTTT.